This T cell receptor beta chain derives from a study of CD8+ T cells in alopecia areata. Extracted RNA was reverse transcribed, and the resulting cDNA served as sequencing template. Method: immunoSEQ multiplex PCR; TCRdb's copy keeps in-frame clones and lacks some. The sample yields under 150,000 clones, 53% seen once. Sample treatment: oral pan-JAK inhibitor, 5-10 mg twice daily. The receptor's source is a human donor with alopecia areata. Sequenced material: CD4+ T cells sorted from blood, taken at week 4, from a patient treated with tofacitinib.

CDR3 region: CASSLGTGMYGYTF. CDR3 DNA: TGTGCCAGCAGCTTGGGGACAGGGATGTATGGCTACACCTTC. The chain has TRBV5-6 and TRBJ1-2; TRBD1 matches 8 bases. Per germline, CDR1 SGHDT and CDR2 YYEEEE. This CDR3 contains 14 residues. Trimming removed 0 bases from V and 5 bases from J; junction bases left unmatched: 3. Looking up the rest from reference TRBV5-6 and TRBJ1-2 gives the full variable domain: DAGVTQSPTHLIKTRGQQVTLRCSPKSGHDTVSWYQQALGQGPQFIFQYYEEEERQRGNFPDRFSGHQFPNYSSELNVNALLLGDSALYLCASSLGTGMYGYTFGSGTRLTVV.